Presented here are 10 T cell receptor beta chains from one specimen sequenced in a study of blood T cell repertoires in COVID-19. Sequenced by immunoSEQ multiplex PCR; TCRdb stores in-frame clones only, minus some. The sample lists about 70,000 clones; more than 75% were seen once. The sample was peripheral blood. These receptors were obtained from a human donor in a cohort sampled during active COVID-19.

This sequence joins TRBV28 and TRBJ1-1; D not resolved. Per germline, CDR1 MDHEN and CDR2 SYDVKM. Trimming stripped 6 bases from V and 4 bases from J, with 18 bases between. The CDR3 spans 15 residues. CDR3 protein: CASSSGEEAATEAFF. Here the CDR3 DNA reads TGTGCCAGCAGCTCGGGCGAGGAGGCAGCCACTGAAGCTTTCTTT.

V and J are TRBV7-2 and TRBJ2-3, with a tentative D call TRBD1 (5 bases). This CDR3 has 14 residues. The germline CDR1 and CDR2 sequences are SGHTA and FQGNSA. Trimming cost V 2 bases and J 6 bases, with 12 bases left between them. CDR3 coding DNA: TGTGCCAGCAGCTTATGGGGCCCCGGGGATACGCAGTATTTT. It codes for CASSLWGPGDTQYF.

The chain employs TRBV5-6 and TRBJ1-6; D gene uncertain. The ends were cut back, 0 bases at V and 5 bases at J, with 15 bases in the middle. Germline loops: CDR1 SGHDT, CDR2 YYEEEE. This CDR3 spans 17 amino acids. DNA for the CDR3: TGTGCCAGCAGCTTGGTTGGGGAGGCCGCCAATAATTCACCCCTCCACTTT. Its translation is CASSLVGEAANNSPLHF.

V gene TRBV5-8 combines with J gene TRBJ2-1; 11 bases are a match to TRBD2. After removal of 2 bases from V and 7 bases from J, the junction contained 11 bases not matched to a gene. CDR3 length: 17 amino acids. Germline loops: CDR1 SGHTS, CDR2 YDEGEE. Here the CDR3 reads CASSFPHTSGGSNEQFF. The CDR3, as DNA: TGTGCCAGCAGCTTCCCACACACTAGCGGGGGATCGAATGAGCAGTTCTTC.

The chain is built from TRBV6-2 or TRBV6-3 and TRBJ1-5; 7 nucleotides align to TRBD1. The V and J ends lost 2 bases and 5 bases, in that order; junction bases with no gene match: 12. The CDR3 runs to 17 residues. Looked up from germline, CDR1 is MNHEY and CDR2 is SVGEGT. The CDR3 reads CASSYRQDRYGDQPQHF. DNA for the CDR3: TGTGCCAGCAGTTACCGGCAGGACAGGTACGGAGATCAGCCCCAGCATTTT.

The V and J genes are TRBV29-1 and TRBJ2-5; D gene ambiguous. The CDR3 consists of 14 residues. Germline lookup yields CDR1 SQVTM and CDR2 ANQGSEA. V was pared by 3 bases and J by 5 bases, with 16 bases between. In DNA form, the CDR3 reads TGCAGCGTTGATAGTTCCCTTCTCGGTGAGACCCAGTACTTC. As protein: CSVDSSLLGETQYF.

This clone was counted a single time. The gene calls are TRBV18 and TRBJ2-1; D is ambiguous. In germline, CDR1 is KGHSH, CDR2 LQKENI. The length of the CDR3 is 14 residues. With 4 bases removed from V and 6 bases from J, the gap between germline ends came to 13 bases. The CDR3: CASSLRPLLNEQFF. In nucleotides, the CDR3 is TGTGCCAGCTCACTGCGCCCACTCCTCAATGAGCAGTTCTTC.

The chain recombines TRBV9 with TRBJ2-1; D gene uncertain. The V gene lost 0 bases and the J gene lost 0 bases, with 4 bases spanning the gap. Germline-derived CDR1 and CDR2 are SGDLS and YYNGEE. This CDR3 is built from 14 residues. In DNA form, the CDR3 reads TGTGCCAGCAGCGTAGCTAGCTCCTACAATGAGCAGTTCTTC. Translating gives CASSVASSYNEQFF.

V usage is TRBV5-6 and J usage is TRBJ2-6; D is perhaps TRBD1 (6 bases). The ends were cut back, 3 bases at V and 2 bases at J, with 15 bases in the middle. The CDR3 is made up of 17 amino acids. CDR1 is SGHDT, CDR2 YYEEEE, per germline. CDR3 bases: TGTGCCAGCAGCTACGGGACAATCGGTGCTGGGGCCAACGTCCTGACTTTC. Translating it yields CASSYGTIGAGANVLTF.

The J gene is TRBJ1-2, the V gene TRBV4-1, with a possible D match to TRBD1 (5 bases). Trimming stripped 1 base from V and 4 bases from J, with 13 bases between. This CDR3 is 15 amino acids long. Germline CDR1 MGHRA, CDR2 YSYEKL. CDR3 region: CASSQAEQAIYGYTF. The CDR3 nucleotides are TGCGCCAGCAGCCAAGCGGAACAGGCTATCTATGGCTACACCTTC.